The entry below gives a single T cell receptor beta chain sequence along with its context. No antigen is known for it. This sample was included in a study of cytomegalovirus exposure and HLA in healthy donors. This CDR3 has 15 residues. Germline CDR1 and CDR2: SGHRS and YFSETQ. V was clipped by 2 bases and J by 2 bases, with 12 bases between them. Using immunoSEQ multiplex PCR, the repertoire was profiled, and TCRdb retains in-frame clones only, with some absent. The sample includes 90,000 or so clones, less than 85% seen only once; the top ten take roughly 22%. Overall study findings and caveats: It was reportedly the case that the classifier diagnosed cytomegalovirus status with high specificity and sensitivity.

V and J are TRBV5-1 and TRBJ2-3; D remains unclear. The sample comprised PBMCs. This clonotype originated in a man aged 18 to 29 in good health and CMV-seropositive. CDR3 DNA sequence: TGCGCCAGCAGCTTCATACGGTTTAACACAGATACGCAGTATTTT. Translating gives CASSFIRFNTDTQYF.